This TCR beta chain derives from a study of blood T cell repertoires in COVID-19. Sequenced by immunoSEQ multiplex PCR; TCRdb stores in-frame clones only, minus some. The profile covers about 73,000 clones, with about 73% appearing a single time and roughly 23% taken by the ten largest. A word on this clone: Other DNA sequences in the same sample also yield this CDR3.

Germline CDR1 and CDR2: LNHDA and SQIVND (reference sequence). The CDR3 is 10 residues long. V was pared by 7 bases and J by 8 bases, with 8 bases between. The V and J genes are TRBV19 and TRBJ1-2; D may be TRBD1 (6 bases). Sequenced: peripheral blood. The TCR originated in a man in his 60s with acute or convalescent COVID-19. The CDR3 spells CASNGGGYTF. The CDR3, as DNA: TGTGCCAGTAATGGGGGCGGCTACACCTTC.